This note documents a single TCR beta chain sequence. The target antigen is unknown. The sample is drawn from a study of OX40 agonist ivuxolimab in advanced cancers. Broader study findings: CD8+ T cells averaged more expanded clones than CD4+.

This table comes from immunoSEQ multiplex PCR, and its TCRdb copy is limited to in-frame clones, with some not included. Of roughly 70,000 clones listed, about 90% were seen once; the top ten hold under 2.5%. V was shortened by 1 base and J by 5 bases, with 11 bases between the two germline ends. CDR1 is SGHRS, CDR2 YFSETQ, per germline. The CDR3 is 14 amino acids. The rearrangement uses TRBV5-1 and TRBJ2-3, with unresolved D. The TCR comes from an adult with an advanced solid tumor such as melanoma, head and neck, liver or kidney cancer. The material was CD4+ or CD8+ T cells sorted from blood, obtained in a trial of the OX40 agonist ivuxolimab. In nucleotides, the CDR3 is TGCGCCAGCAGCTTGTTATCGGGCCAAGATACGCAGTATTTT. Translating gives CASSLLSGQDTQYF.